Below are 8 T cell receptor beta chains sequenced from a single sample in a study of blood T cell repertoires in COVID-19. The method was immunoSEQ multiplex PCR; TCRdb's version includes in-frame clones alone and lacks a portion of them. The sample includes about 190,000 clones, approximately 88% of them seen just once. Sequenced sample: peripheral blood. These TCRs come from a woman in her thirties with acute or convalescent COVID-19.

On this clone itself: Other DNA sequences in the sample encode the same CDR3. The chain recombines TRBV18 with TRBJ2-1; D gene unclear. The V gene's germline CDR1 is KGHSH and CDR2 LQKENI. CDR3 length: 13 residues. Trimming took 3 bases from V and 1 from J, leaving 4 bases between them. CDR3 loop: CASSPSSYNEQFF. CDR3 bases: TGTGCCAGCTCACCTTCTTCCTACAATGAGCAGTTCTTC.

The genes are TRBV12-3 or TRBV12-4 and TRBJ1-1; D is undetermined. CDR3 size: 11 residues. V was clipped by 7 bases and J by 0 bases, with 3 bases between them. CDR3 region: CASTMNTEAFF. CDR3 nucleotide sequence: TGTGCCAGCACCATGAACACTGAAGCTTTCTTT.

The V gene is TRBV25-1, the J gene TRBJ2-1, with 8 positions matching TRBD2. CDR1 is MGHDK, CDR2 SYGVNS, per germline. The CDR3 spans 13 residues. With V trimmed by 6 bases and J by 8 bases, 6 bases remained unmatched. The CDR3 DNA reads TGTGCCAGCAGAGGACTAGCTTCTGATGAGCAGTTCTTC. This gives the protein CASRGLASDEQFF. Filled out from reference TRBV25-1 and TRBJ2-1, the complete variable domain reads EADIYQTPRYLVIGTGKKITLECSQTMGHDKMYWYQQDPGMELHLIHYSYGVNSTEKGDLSSESTVSRIRTEHFPLTLESARPSHTSQYLCASRGLASDEQFFGPGTRLTVL.

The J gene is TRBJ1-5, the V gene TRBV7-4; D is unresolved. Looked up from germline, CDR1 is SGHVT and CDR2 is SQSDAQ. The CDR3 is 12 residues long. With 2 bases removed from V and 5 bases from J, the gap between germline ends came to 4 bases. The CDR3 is CASSLRDQPQHF. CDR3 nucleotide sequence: TGTGCCAGCAGCTTACGGGATCAGCCCCAGCATTTT. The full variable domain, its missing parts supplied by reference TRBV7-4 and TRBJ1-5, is GAGVSQSPRYKVAKRGRDVALRCDSISGHVTLYWYRQTLGQGSEVLTYSQSDAQRDKSGRPSGRFSAERPERSVSTLKIQRTEQGDSAVYLCASSLRDQPQHFGDGTRLSIL.

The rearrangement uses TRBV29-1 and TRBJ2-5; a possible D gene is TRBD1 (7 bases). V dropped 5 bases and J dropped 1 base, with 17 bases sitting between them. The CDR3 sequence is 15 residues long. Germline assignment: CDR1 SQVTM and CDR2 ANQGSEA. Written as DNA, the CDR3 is TGCAGCGTTTGCTTCCTGGAGGGGGCCCAAGAGACCCAGTACTTC. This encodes CSVCFLEGAQETQYF. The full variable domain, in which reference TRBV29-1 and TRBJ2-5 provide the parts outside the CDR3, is SAVISQKPSRDICQRGTSLTIQCQVDSQVTMMFWYRQQPGQSLTLIATANQGSEATYESGFVIDKFPISRPNLTFSTLTVSNMSPEDSSIYLCSVCFLEGAQETQYFGPGTRLLVL.

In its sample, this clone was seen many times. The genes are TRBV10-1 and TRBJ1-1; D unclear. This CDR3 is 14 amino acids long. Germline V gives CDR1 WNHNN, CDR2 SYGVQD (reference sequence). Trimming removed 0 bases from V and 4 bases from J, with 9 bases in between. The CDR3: CASSESRRGTEAFF. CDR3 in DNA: TGCGCCAGCAGTGAGTCAAGACGGGGCACTGAAGCTTTCTTT.

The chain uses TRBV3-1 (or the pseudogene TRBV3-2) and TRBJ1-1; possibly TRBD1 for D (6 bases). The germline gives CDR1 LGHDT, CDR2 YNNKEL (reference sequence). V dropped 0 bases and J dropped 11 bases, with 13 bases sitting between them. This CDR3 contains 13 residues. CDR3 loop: CASSQDSRGRAFF. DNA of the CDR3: TGTGCCAGCAGCCAAGACTCCAGGGGCCGGGCTTTCTTT.

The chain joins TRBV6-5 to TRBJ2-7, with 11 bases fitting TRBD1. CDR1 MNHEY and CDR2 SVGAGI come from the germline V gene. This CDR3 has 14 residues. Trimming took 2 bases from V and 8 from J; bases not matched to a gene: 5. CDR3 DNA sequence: TGTGCCAGCAGTTACCTTGGACAGGGGGCGCAGCAGTACTTC. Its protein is CASSYLGQGAQQYF.